The clone carrying this T cell receptor (beta chain) was observed a handful of times. Its antigen is still unknown. The data originate from a study of beta chain features in type 1 diabetes. Study-wide background: Patient and healthy donor groups were alike in age, gender and cell yields. Findings and limits, study-wide: Shorter TCRB CDR3s, moderately but significantly so, marked every one of the four CD4+ subsets in Type 1 diabetes patients. Compared with healthy donors, patients appeared to share more similar naive, central memory and regulatory TCRB repertoires. In type 1 diabetes patients, VDJ junctions had fewer insertions; deletions at these junctions were more frequent.

Expressed TCRB transcripts were sequenced after all isolated RNA was converted to cDNA. Profiled with immunoSEQ multiplex PCR; TCRdb holds only in-frame clones, not every one. Of some 350,000 clones in the sample, 8.5% to 10% were seen once. The CDR3 is 15 amino acids. V lost 0 bases and J lost 4; bases outside the gene matches: 1. Looked up from germline, CDR1 is SGHNT and CDR2 is YYREEE (reference sequence). Around 0.12 L of blood, on average, came from one heparinised draw per donor. J is TRBJ2-3 and V is TRBV5-4; 11 nucleotides agree with TRBD2. Sequences were obtained from central memory CD4+ T cells from blood. The sequence came from a man in his thirties or forties with type 1 diabetes. DNA for the CDR3: TGTGCCAGCAGCTTGGGGACTAGCGGGCCAGATACGCAGTATTTT. This gives the protein CASSLGTSGPDTQYF.